The rows below give T cell receptor beta chains drawn from one sample of a study of T cell changes during pregnancy in multiple sclerosis. TCRdb keeps only in-frame clones here, not all; method: immunoSEQ multiplex PCR. This repertoire shows some 30,000 clones, roughly 87% found once; its top ten account for about 7.7%. Sample: CD8+ T cells from peripheral blood mononuclear cells, taken before pregnancy. These receptors were obtained from a female donor with multiple sclerosis, enrolled in a pregnancy study. CDR3s include the opening cysteine and the closing phenylalanine or tryptophan. The D gene is left open where the match is weak. Rows may omit the clone size; those that give it use once, few, many or a size class.

v_gene	abundance	d_gene	j_gene	CDR3nt	CDR3aa
TRBV28	-	-	TRBJ1-6	TGTGCCAGCAGTTTAATAACGGTTGCGGATAATTCACCCCTCCACTTT	CASSLITVADNSPLHF
TRBV6-8	-	-	TRBJ1-6	TGTGCCATTAACCCTACCAGAGGGCTGGTTAATAATTCACCCCTCCACTTT	CAINPTRGLVNNSPLHF
TRBV7-9	few	-	TRBJ1-6	TGTGCCAGCAGACACGACGGAGACTCACCCCTCCACTTT	CASRHDGDSPLHF
TRBV6-1	many	TRBD2	TRBJ2-2	TGTGCCAGCAGTGAACTAGCGGACACCGGGGAGCTGTTTTTT	CASSELADTGELFF
TRBV30	-	TRBD1	TRBJ1-1	TGTGCCTGGAGTGTAGGAGGGGGCCGGAATGAAGCTTTCTTT	CAWSVGGGRNEAFF
TRBV15	-	TRBD2	TRBJ2-1	TGTGCCACCAGCAGGGACGCTTTTTGGGGAACTAGCGGAGATAATGAGCAGTTCTTC	CATSRDAFWGTSGDNEQFF
TRBV28	-	TRBD2	TRBJ2-7	TGTGCCAGCAGTCTAGCGGGCTCATCCTACGAGCAGTACTTC	CASSLAGSSYEQYF
TRBV5-6	once	-	TRBJ1-2	TGTGCCAGCAGCCCAGGGCTTATTCGCGGGGATGGCTACACCTTC	CASSPGLIRGDGYTF
TRBV14	-	TRBD1	TRBJ1-1	TGTGCCAGCAGCCCAGACAGGGGCACTGAAGCTTTCTTT	CASSPDRGTEAFF
TRBV7-9	-	-	TRBJ2-3	TGTGCCAGCAGCTCGTGGACAGAGGGGACAGATACGCAGTATTTT	CASSSWTEGTDTQYF
TRBV11-2	-	-	TRBJ1-2	TGTGCCAGCAGCTTAACCCCTCACCCGGTCGCTGATGGCTACACCTTC	CASSLTPHPVADGYTF
TRBV5-1	-	TRBD2	TRBJ2-3	TGCGCCAGCAGCTTGGAACTAGCGGGAAGTCTGTCCGGGGATACGCAGTATTTT	CASSLELAGSLSGDTQYF
TRBV11-1	-	TRBD2	TRBJ2-1	TGTGCCAGCAGCTTAGCGCTGGGCGGGAGGGCCTTCAATGAGCAGTTCTTC	CASSLALGGRAFNEQFF
TRBV7-9	-	-	TRBJ2-7	TGTGCCAGCAGTGCCGGGACTCCACTCGAGCAGTACTTC	CASSAGTPLEQYF
TRBV30	-	TRBD2	TRBJ2-1	TGTGCCTGGAGTATCATTAGCGGGGCCTACAATGAGCAGTTCTTC	CAWSIISGAYNEQFF
TRBV5-1	-	TRBD1	TRBJ1-1	TGCGCCAGCAGCTCGACAGGGGGCCCTGAAGCTTTCTTT	CASSSTGGPEAFF
TRBV7-3	-	-	TRBJ2-3	TGTGCCAGCAGCTTAGTTGACGGAGTCACAGATACGCAGTATTTT	CASSLVDGVTDTQYF
TRBV2	-	-	TRBJ1-3	TGTGCCAGCAGTGAAACAGGGAGGGAAAACACCATATATTTT	CASSETGRENTIYF
TRBV6-4	once	-	TRBJ1-2	TGTGCCAGCAGTAATTCTTACGGGACTGCCGGAGTTTTGAACGGCTACACCTTC	CASSNSYGTAGVLNGYTF
TRBV30	-	TRBD1	TRBJ1-1	TGTGCCTGGAGTAGGATCTTATGGGACAGAACAAACGGGATGAACACTGAAGCTTTCTTT	CAWSRILWDRTNGMNTEAFF
TRBV21-1	many	-	TRBJ2-7	TGTGCCAGCAGCTGGAGACTAGCGGGACGCTACGAGCAGTACTTC	CASSWRLAGRYEQYF
TRBV7-3	-	TRBD2	TRBJ2-2	TGTGCCAGCAGTTCCCAGGGTGCGGGGGCGAACACCGGGGAGCTGTTTTTT	CASSSQGAGANTGELFF
TRBV7-9	few	TRBD1	TRBJ2-2	TGTGCCAGCAGCCCGCAGGGGGCTCAGTACACCGGGGAGCTGTTTTTT	CASSPQGAQYTGELFF
TRBV5-6	-	TRBD2	TRBJ2-3	TGTGCCAGCAGCTGGGGGACTAGCGCGGATACGCAGTATTTT	CASSWGTSADTQYF
TRBV6-1	-	TRBD1	TRBJ1-2	TGTGCCAGCAGTGAAGAAGAAGGGGGCATCTATGGCTACACCTTC	CASSEEEGGIYGYTF
TRBV7-2	-	-	TRBJ1-4	TGTGCCAGCAGCTTACCAGGGGAGGGGGAAAAACTGTTTTTT	CASSLPGEGEKLFF
TRBV15	few	TRBD1	TRBJ2-1	TGTGCCACCAGCGTTGGGACAGGAAGCTACAATGAGCAGTTCTTC	CATSVGTGSYNEQFF
TRBV13	-	-	TRBJ1-3	TGTGCCAGCAGCGACGACAGGAATAATGGTGGCACCATATATTTT	CASSDDRNNGGTIYF
TRBV25-1	-	TRBD1	TRBJ1-2	TGTGCCAGCAGTGATTCCCAGCCAGGGGGCTATGGCTACACCTTC	CASSDSQPGGYGYTF
TRBV27	-	TRBD1	TRBJ2-7	TGTGCCAGCAGTACCCGGGACAGCTATTACTACGAGCAGTACTTC	CASSTRDSYYYEQYF
TRBV5-4	-	-	TRBJ1-2	TGTGCCAGCAGCTCCCGGGAGTTCTGGCCCGATGGCTACACCTTC	CASSSREFWPDGYTF
TRBV19	-	-	TRBJ1-1	TGTGCCAGTAGTAGGAGCAGGGGTGTCACTGAAGCTTTCTTT	CASSRSRGVTEAFF